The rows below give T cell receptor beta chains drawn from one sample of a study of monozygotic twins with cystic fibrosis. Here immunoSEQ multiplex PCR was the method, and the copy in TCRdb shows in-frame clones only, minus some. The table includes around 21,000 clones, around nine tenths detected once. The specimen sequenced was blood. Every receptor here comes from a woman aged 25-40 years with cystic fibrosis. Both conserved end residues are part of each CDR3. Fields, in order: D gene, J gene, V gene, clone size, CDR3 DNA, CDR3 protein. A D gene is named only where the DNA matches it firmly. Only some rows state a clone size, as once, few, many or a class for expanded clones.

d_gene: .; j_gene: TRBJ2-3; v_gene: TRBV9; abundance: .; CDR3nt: TGTGCCAGCAGCGTAGCGGATACGCAGTATTTT; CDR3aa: CASSVADTQYF
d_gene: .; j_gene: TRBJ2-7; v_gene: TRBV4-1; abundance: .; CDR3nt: TGCGCCAGCAGATCTTGGGGGAACTTC; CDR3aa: CASRSWGNF
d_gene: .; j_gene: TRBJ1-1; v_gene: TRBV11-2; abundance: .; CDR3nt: TGTGCCAGCAGCCGGTTGCTCGGGGGATTCACTGAAGCTTTCTTT; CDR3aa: CASSRLLGGFTEAFF
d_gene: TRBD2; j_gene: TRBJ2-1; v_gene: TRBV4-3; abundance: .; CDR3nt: TGCGCCAGCAGCCAAGCCATTTCGGGACTAGCTTCCTACAATGAGCAGTTCTTC; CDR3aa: CASSQAISGLASYNEQFF
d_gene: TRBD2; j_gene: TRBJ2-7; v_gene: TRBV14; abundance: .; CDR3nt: TGTGCCAGCAGCCAAGGGGGAACCGGGACTAATCCCTACGAGCAGTACTTC; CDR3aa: CASSQGGTGTNPYEQYF
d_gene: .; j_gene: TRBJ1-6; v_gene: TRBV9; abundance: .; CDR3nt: TGTGCCAGCAGCGCCGGGGGGGACTCACCCCTCCACTTT; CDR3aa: CASSAGGDSPLHF
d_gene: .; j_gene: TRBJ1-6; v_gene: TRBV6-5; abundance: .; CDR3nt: TGTGCCAGCAGCCTACGCTCCTATAATTCACCCCTCCACTTT; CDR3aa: CASSLRSYNSPLHF
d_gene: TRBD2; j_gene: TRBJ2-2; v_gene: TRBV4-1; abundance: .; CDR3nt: TGCGCCAGCAGCCAAGTGCGGGGGGGAATTAACACCGGGGAGCTGTTTTTT; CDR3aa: CASSQVRGGINTGELFF
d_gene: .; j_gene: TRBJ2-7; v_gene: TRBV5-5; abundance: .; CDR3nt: TGTGCCAGCAGCTTGGTCGCGAGAGAGCAGTACTTC; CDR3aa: CASSLVAREQYF
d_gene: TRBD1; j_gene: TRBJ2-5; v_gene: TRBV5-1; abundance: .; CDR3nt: TGCGCCAGCAGCTTGCCCGAGGAGTGGTTTCAGGGGACAGAGACCCAAGAGACCCAGTACTTC; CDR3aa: CASSLPEEWFQGTETQETQYF
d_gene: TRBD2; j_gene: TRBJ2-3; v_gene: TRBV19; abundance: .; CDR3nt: TGTGCCAGTTCAGACGGCGGGGGGCGCCACACAGATACGCAGTATTTT; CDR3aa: CASSDGGGRHTDTQYF
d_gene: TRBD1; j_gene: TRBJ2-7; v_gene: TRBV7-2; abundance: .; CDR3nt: TGTGCCAGCAGCCTGGGACAGGACCCCTACGAGCAGTACTTC; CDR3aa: CASSLGQDPYEQYF
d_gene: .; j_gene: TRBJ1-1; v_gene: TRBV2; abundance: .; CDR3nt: TGTGCCAGCGACATGAACACTGAAGCTTTCTTT; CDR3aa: CASDMNTEAFF
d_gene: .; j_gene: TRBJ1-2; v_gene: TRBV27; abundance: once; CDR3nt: TGTGCCAGCAGCTGGGGGGGAAACTATGGCTACACCTTC; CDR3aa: CASSWGGNYGYTF
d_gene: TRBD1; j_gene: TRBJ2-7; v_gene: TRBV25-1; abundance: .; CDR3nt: TGTGCCAGCAGTGAAGAGACAGGGGGATCGCACGAGCAGTACTTC; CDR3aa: CASSEETGGSHEQYF
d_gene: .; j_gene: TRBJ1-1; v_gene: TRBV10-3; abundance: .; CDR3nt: TGTGCCACTAAAAGGAGGGGGGACCACACTGAAGCTTTCTTT; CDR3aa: CATKRRGDHTEAFF
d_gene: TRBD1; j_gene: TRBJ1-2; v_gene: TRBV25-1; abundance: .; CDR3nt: TGTGCCAGCAGAGGGACAGAAGGACCTAACTATGGCTACACCTTC; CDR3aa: CASRGTEGPNYGYTF
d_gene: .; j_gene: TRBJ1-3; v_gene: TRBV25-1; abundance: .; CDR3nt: TGTGCCACCTCAGACGGAAGCTCTGGAAACACCATATATTTT; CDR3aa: CATSDGSSGNTIYF
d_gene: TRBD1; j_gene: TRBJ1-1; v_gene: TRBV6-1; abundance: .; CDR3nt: TGTGCCAGCCAAGGGGGGACAGCAATGAACACTGAAGCTTTCTTT; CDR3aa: CASQGGTAMNTEAFF
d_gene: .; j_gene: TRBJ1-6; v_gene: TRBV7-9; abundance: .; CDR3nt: TGTGCCAGCAGCTTAGGCATGGGTAATTCACCCCTCCACTTT; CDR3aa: CASSLGMGNSPLHF
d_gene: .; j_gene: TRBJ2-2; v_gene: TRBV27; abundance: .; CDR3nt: TGTGCCAGCAGTTTCACAGGTTTGAACACCGGGGAGCTGTTTTTT; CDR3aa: CASSFTGLNTGELFF
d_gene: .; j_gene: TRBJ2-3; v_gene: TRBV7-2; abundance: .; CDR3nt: TGTGCCAGCAGCCCCTATGGCACAGATACGCAGTATTTT; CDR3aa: CASSPYGTDTQYF
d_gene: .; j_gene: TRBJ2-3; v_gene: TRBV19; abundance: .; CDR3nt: TGTGCCAGTAGTATAGATCGTTGGGGGGCAGATACGCAGTATTTT; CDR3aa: CASSIDRWGADTQYF
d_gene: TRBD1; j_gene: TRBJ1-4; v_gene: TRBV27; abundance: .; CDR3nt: TGTGCCAGCATGGCGTTGGGACAGCTAAATGAAAAACTGTTTTTT; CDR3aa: CASMALGQLNEKLFF
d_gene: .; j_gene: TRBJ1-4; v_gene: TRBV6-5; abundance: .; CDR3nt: TGTGCCAGCAGTAGGACAGCCAATAATGAAAAACTGTTTTTT; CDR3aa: CASSRTANNEKLFF
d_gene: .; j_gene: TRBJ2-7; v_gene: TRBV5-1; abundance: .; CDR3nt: TGCGCCAGCAGCTTGGGTGACTACGGCTACGAGCAGTACTTC; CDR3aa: CASSLGDYGYEQYF
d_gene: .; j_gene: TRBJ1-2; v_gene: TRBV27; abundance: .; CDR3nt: TGTGCCAGCAGCCTGACCCAACCCGCGTATGGCTACACCTTC; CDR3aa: CASSLTQPAYGYTF
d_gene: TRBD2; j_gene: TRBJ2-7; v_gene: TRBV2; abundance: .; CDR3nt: TGTGCCAGCAGTGTTGGACTAGCGCGCTCCTACGAGCAGTACTTC; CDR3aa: CASSVGLARSYEQYF
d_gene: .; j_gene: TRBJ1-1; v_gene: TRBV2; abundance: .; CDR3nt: TGTGCCAGCACGCTCACAGTCGAAGCTTTCTTT; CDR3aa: CASTLTVEAFF
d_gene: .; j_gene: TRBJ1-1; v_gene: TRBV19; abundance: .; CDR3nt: TGTGCCAGCCGACGTAGCATGAACACTGAAGCTTTCTTT; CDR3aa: CASRRSMNTEAFF
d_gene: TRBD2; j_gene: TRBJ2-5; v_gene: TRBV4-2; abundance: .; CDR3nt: TGTGCCAGCAGCCCGTTTGGGGGGGGTACTTGGGAGACCCAGTACTTC; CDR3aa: CASSPFGGGTWETQYF
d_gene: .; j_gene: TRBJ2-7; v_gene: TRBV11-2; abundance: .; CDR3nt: TGTGCCAGCAGCCCCCTAGAAGGCTACGAGCAGTACTTC; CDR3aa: CASSPLEGYEQYF
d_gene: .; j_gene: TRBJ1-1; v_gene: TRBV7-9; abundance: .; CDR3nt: TGTGCCAGCAGCTTAGAAGGGGCAGGGCATGCTGAAGCTTTCTTT; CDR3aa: CASSLEGAGHAEAFF
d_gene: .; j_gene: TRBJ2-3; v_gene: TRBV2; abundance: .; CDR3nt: TGTGCCAGCAGTGATCTGCTCCCCCCCGATACGCAGTATTTT; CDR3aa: CASSDLLPPDTQYF
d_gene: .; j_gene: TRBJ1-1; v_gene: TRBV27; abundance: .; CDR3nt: TGTGCCAGCAGTTTATCGAGGACAATCTCTGAAGCTTTCTTT; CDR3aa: CASSLSRTISEAFF
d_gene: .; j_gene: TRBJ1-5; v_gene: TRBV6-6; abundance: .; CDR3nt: TGTGCCAGCAGTTACCTCCGAACCAGCAATCAGCCCCAGCATTTT; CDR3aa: CASSYLRTSNQPQHF
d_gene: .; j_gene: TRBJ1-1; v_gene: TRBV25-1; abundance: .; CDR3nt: TGTGCCAGCAGTGATGGGATTACGGGACTTCACAACACTGAAGCTTTCTTT; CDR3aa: CASSDGITGLHNTEAFF
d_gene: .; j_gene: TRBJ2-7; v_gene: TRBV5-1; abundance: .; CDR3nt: TGCGCCAGCAGCTTGACAGGGAGCTACGAGCAGTACTTC; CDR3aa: CASSLTGSYEQYF
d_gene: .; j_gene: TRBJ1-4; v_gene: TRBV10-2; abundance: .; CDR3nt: TGCGCCAGCAGATGGACGTACCCTAATGAAAAACTGTTTTTT; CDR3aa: CASRWTYPNEKLFF
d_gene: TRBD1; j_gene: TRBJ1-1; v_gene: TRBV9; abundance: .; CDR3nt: TGTGCCAGCAGCGTTTCGGGGACAGGGGTAACTGAAGCTTTCTTT; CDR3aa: CASSVSGTGVTEAFF
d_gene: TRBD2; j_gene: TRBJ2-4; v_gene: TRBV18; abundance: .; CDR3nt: TGTGCCAGCTCAAGACTAGCGGGGGCCAAAAACATTCAGTACTTC; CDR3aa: CASSRLAGAKNIQYF